A selection of T cell receptor beta chains follows, all from one sample in a study of T cell responses to AZD1222 COVID-19 vaccine. Sequencing used immunoSEQ multiplex PCR; TCRdb keeps in-frame clones, though not all of them. Of approximately 94,000 clones in the sample, about 86% were seen once. Sequencing used peripheral blood, obtained on day 0 of AZD1222 vaccination. These receptors originate from an adult in good health. CDR3s include the opening cysteine and the closing phenylalanine or tryptophan. The D gene is left open where the match is weak. Clone size is stated in some rows and not others, as once, few, many or a class when expanded.

j_call | v_call | clone_size | d_call | cdr3_nt | cdr3_aa
TRBJ1-2 | TRBV28 | - | - | TGTGCCAGCAGCCTTCTTCAGGGACGCCTCTACACCTTC | CASSLLQGRLYTF
TRBJ1-2 | TRBV10-3 | - | - | TGTGCCATCAGTGAGCAAAAAACAGGAGGAGGCTACACCTTC | CAISEQKTGGGYTF
TRBJ2-3 | TRBV18 | - | TRBD2 | TGTGCCAGCTCGCGGCGGGGGGACTCAGATACGCAGTATTTT | CASSRRGDSDTQYF
TRBJ2-7 | TRBV27 | - | - | TGTGCCAGCAGTTTATTGGGGGGGCGAGAGCAGTACTTC | CASSLLGGREQYF
TRBJ1-2 | TRBV7-9 | - | - | TGTGCCAGCAGCTTAGCGGGGGGAAGGGGCTATGGCTACACCTTC | CASSLAGGRGYGYTF
TRBJ2-3 | TRBV2 | - | TRBD2 | TGTGCCAGCCTAAAGATTGGACTAGTGGCCACAGATACGCAGTATTTT | CASLKIGLVATDTQYF
TRBJ1-1 | TRBV5-1 | - | - | TGCGCCAGCAGCTTGGCCCCCAGAGAGGACACTGAAGCTTTCTTT | CASSLAPREDTEAFF
TRBJ1-3 | TRBV7-9 | - | - | TGTGCCAGCAGCTCCGTTTCAAACACCATATATTTT | CASSSVSNTIYF
TRBJ1-2 | TRBV4-3 | - | - | TGCGCCAGCAGCCAAGATACGGGGGCGAACTATGGCTACACCTTC | CASSQDTGANYGYTF
TRBJ1-6 | TRBV5-4 | - | TRBD1 | TGTGCCAGCAGTCTATTTCCAGGGGGCCAATCCTATAATTCACCCCTCCACTTT | CASSLFPGGQSYNSPLHF
TRBJ2-4 | TRBV5-1 | - | TRBD1 | TGCGCCAGCAGCTTCCAGGGGGCAAACATTCAGTACTTC | CASSFQGANIQYF
TRBJ1-1 | TRBV6-5 | once | - | TGTGCCAGCAGTTACTCTGGGGGTGAAGCTTTCTTT | CASSYSGGEAFF
TRBJ2-3 | TRBV7-3 | few | - | TGTGCCAGCAGCTTAAGGGGGGGACAGGGCACAGATACGCAGTATTTT | CASSLRGGQGTDTQYF
TRBJ2-5 | TRBV5-1 | - | - | TGCGCCAGCAGCTTGTTGTCAGCAGAGACCCAGTACTTC | CASSLLSAETQYF
TRBJ1-2 | TRBV10-3 | - | TRBD1 | TGTGCCATCGGCCCCACGGGACAGGGAATTGGCTACACCTTC | CAIGPTGQGIGYTF
TRBJ2-1 | TRBV30 | - | - | TGTGCCTGGAGCCCAACCGGAGCGACACAGTTCTTC | CAWSPTGATQFF
TRBJ2-1 | TRBV7-6 | - | - | TGTGCCAGCAGCTCCTTGAGCTCCTACAATGAGCAGTTCTTC | CASSSLSSYNEQFF
TRBJ2-7 | TRBV5-4 | - | TRBD1 | TGTGCCAGCAGCAGACCCCCGGGACAGGGGTTGGGGGAGCAGTACTTC | CASSRPPGQGLGEQYF
TRBJ2-7 | TRBV2 | few | TRBD1 | TGTGCCAGCAGTGAGCAGGGGACAGGATATCCGGTCGAGCAGTACTTC | CASSEQGTGYPVEQYF
TRBJ1-2 | TRBV12-5 | few | - | TGTGCTAGTGGTCCCGAGGGGGAAGGTCGTGGCTACACCTTC | CASGPEGEGRGYTF
TRBJ2-2 | TRBV5-1 | few | TRBD2 | TGCGCCAGCAGCTTGGGACTAGCGGAGAACACCGGGGAGCTGTTTTTT | CASSLGLAENTGELFF
TRBJ1-1 | TRBV4-3 | few | - | TGCGCCAGCAGCCAATCATCCAGGTCAAGGGCTTTCTTT | CASSQSSRSRAFF
TRBJ1-2 | TRBV11-3 | - | - | TGTGCCAGCAGCTTAGGTGGGACCGGAGGCTACACCTTC | CASSLGGTGGYTF
TRBJ1-1 | TRBV11-3 | - | TRBD1 | TGTGCCAGCAGCTTGGACAGGATGTTTGATCGACACACTGAAGCTTTCTTT | CASSLDRMFDRHTEAFF
TRBJ2-7 | TRBV11-2 | - | TRBD2 | TGTGCCAGCAGCTTGGGCCCCGGGACTAGCGGGAGGAGTGAAGAGCAGTACTTC | CASSLGPGTSGRSEEQYF
TRBJ2-7 | TRBV11-2 | - | - | TGTGCCAGCAGCTTATCCGGGCCCGAGCAGTACTTC | CASSLSGPEQYF
TRBJ2-6 | TRBV11-1 | - | - | TGTGCCAGCAGCTTTCGTCTCTCTGGGGCCAACGTCCTGACTTTC | CASSFRLSGANVLTF
TRBJ2-1 | TRBV9 | - | TRBD2 | TGTGCCAGCAGCGTAGAGGCACTAGCGGGACTTGAGCAGTTCTTC | CASSVEALAGLEQFF
TRBJ1-1 | TRBV19 | - | - | TGTGCCAGTAGTATCGGTACGGGTAGGTTGGTGAACACTGAAGCTTTCTTT | CASSIGTGRLVNTEAFF
TRBJ2-2 | TRBV7-2 | - | - | TGTGCCAGCAGCTTAATGGAGCGGGCCCACGCCGGGGAGCTGTTTTTT | CASSLMERAHAGELFF
TRBJ1-1 | TRBV6-5 | - | - | TGTGCCAGCAGTTACAGTCCAAAAATGAACACTGAAGCTTTCTTT | CASSYSPKMNTEAFF